Listed here are 13 T cell receptor beta chains from one sample, sequenced in a study of T and B cells in COVID-19 patients. Each TRB amplification used about 250-550 ng of genomic DNA from blood. Multiplex PCR with BIOMED2 TRB-A/B primer pools amplified TRB rearrangements. A single record per CDR3 protein comes from TCRdb applying MiXCR to the multiplex PCR reads. The data hold 17,000 or so distinct CDR3 sequences, with 36% observed a single time. The specimen sequenced was blood. These receptors were collected from a human donor with active COVID-19.

The chain employs TRBV5-6 and TRBJ1-4, with D possibly TRBD1 on 6 matching bases. The CDR3 runs 16 residues. Germline values: CDR1 SGHDT, CDR2 YYEEEE. The V end was cut by 2 bases, the J end by 4 bases, with 15 bases between. In DNA form, the CDR3 reads TGTGCCAGCAGCTTCAACCACAGGGCTCATAATGAAAAACTGTTTTTT. Translating gives CASSFNHRAHNEKLFF.

The chain combines TRBV20-1 with TRBJ1-1; D is uncertain. Trimming cost V 3 bases and J 8 bases, with 10 bases left between them. Germline assignment: CDR1 DFQATT and CDR2 SNEGSKA (reference sequence). The CDR3 totals 11 residues. This chain's CDR3 is CSASLGREAFF. In nucleotides, the CDR3 is TGCAGTGCTAGCCTAGGGAGAGAAGCTTTCTTT.

V usage is TRBV7-6 and J usage is TRBJ2-5, with a tentative D call TRBD2 (6 bases). V was cut by 1 base and J by 0 bases, with 15 bases left in between. In germline, CDR1 is SGHVS, CDR2 FNYEAQ. This CDR3 has 17 amino acids. The CDR3, as DNA: TGTGCCAGCAGCTTAGGTGTTAGCGGCAAATACCAAGAGACCCAGTACTTC. Translating it yields CASSLGVSGKYQETQYF.

The V call is TRBV12-3 or TRBV12-4, the J call TRBJ1-1; TRBD1 matches 8 bases. The trim removed 3 bases at V and 8 bases at J, leaving 11 bases unmatched. The CDR3 consists of 15 residues. CDR3 sequence (DNA): TGTGCCAGCAGTTTGACAGGGGCCTATTTCGTGGAAGCTTTCTTT. Translating it yields CASSLTGAYFVEAFF.

The chain has TRBV6-1 and TRBJ2-2, with TRBD1 identical over 8 bases. This CDR3 contains 14 residues. Trimming took 6 bases from V and 3 from J; bases not matched to a gene: 3. Germline V gene data show CDR1 as MNHNS and CDR2 as SASEGT. The CDR3 DNA reads TGTGCCAGCAGCCCGGGACAGGACACCGGGGAGCTGTTTTTT. This translates into CASSPGQDTGELFF.

This chain connects TRBV6-2 or TRBV6-3 to TRBJ2-1; D is unclear. Germline CDR1 reads MNHEY; CDR2 reads SVGEGT. The V end lost 2 bases, the J end lost 1 base, and 9 bases lay between the germline ends. The CDR3 has 15 amino acids. The CDR3 spells CASSYLSGSYNEQFF. The CDR3 DNA follows: TGTGCCAGCAGTTACCTCTCCGGATCCTACAATGAGCAGTTCTTC.

This clonotype was recorded a few times. The chain employs TRBV19 and TRBJ1-2, with D maybe TRBD1 (5 bases). Germline V CDR1 and CDR2: LNHDA, SQIVND (reference sequence). The V end was cut by 10 bases, the J end by 8 bases, with 14 bases between. This CDR3 is built from 11 residues. The DNA for the CDR3 is TGTGCCACCGCTCGGGACCTCGGCTACACCTTC. It yields the protein CATARDLGYTF.

V usage is TRBV6-6 and J usage is TRBJ2-5; a possible D gene is TRBD2 (6 bases). Trimming took 6 bases from V and 4 from J, leaving 12 bases between them. Germline values: CDR1 MNHNY, CDR2 SVGAGI (reference sequence). The CDR3 is 13 amino acids. The CDR3 coding sequence is TGTGCCAGCAGCTGGAGGGCCAGAGAGACCCAGTACTTC. It codes for CASSWRARETQYF.

The chain has TRBV24-1 and TRBJ2-3; 14 positions match TRBD2. This CDR3 region has 18 residues. From germline, CDR1 is KGHDR and CDR2 SFDVKD. Losses at the gene ends were 2 bases for V and 4 bases for J; bases not matched to a gene: 7. The CDR3 bases are TGTGCCACCAGTGATTCTCGACTAGCGGGGGGGCCGGCAGATACGCAGTATTTT. Encoded protein: CATSDSRLAGGPADTQYF.

This clonotype has only one observation. The chain is built from TRBV5-4 and TRBJ2-2; 9 nucleotides line up with TRBD2. Germline V gene lookup returns CDR1 SGHNT and CDR2 YYREEE (reference sequence). This CDR3 has 16 residues. V trimming: 4 bases; J trimming: 5 bases; junction bases outside the gene matches: 9. As DNA, the CDR3 is TGTGCCAGCAGCCCTCCGGCGGGGGGGCGGACCGGGGAGCTGTTTTTT. It specifies CASSPPAGGRTGELFF. The full variable domain, in which reference TRBV5-4 and TRBJ2-2 provide the parts outside the CDR3, is ETGVTQSPTHLIKTRGQQVTLRCSSQSGHNTVSWYQQALGQGPQFIFQYYREEENGRGNFPPRFSGLQFPNYSSELNVNALELDDSALYLCASSPPAGGRTGELFFGEGSRLTVL.

This clonotype was recorded a few times. The chain carries TRBV6-2 or TRBV6-3 and TRBJ1-2; D uncertain. Per germline, CDR1 MNHEY and CDR2 SVGEGT. Trimming removed 5 bases from V and 2 bases from J, with 12 bases in between. CDR3 length: 14 amino acids. In DNA, the CDR3 is TGTGCCAGCAGTAACGGCCGGAAAAACTATGGCTACACCTTC. Its translation: CASSNGRKNYGYTF.

This clonotype came up a few times. The genes are TRBV7-9 and TRBJ1-1; 7 bases match TRBD1. Germline CDR1 SEHNR, CDR2 FQNEAQ (reference sequence). This CDR3 region has 13 residues. Trimming removed 6 bases from V and 11 bases from J; junction bases left unmatched: 12. The CDR3 region is CASSNPGQSEAFF. CDR3 nucleotide sequence: TGTGCCAGCAGTAACCCGGGACAGTCCGAGGCTTTCTTT.

V is TRBV6-2 or TRBV6-3 and J is TRBJ2-5, with TRBD2 identical over 9 bases. CDR3 size: 15 residues. Germline V gene sequence: CDR1 MNHEY, CDR2 SVGEGT. After removal of 6 bases from V and 4 bases from J, the junction contained 9 bases not matched to a gene. CDR3 residues: CASSRGGAGGETQYF. The CDR3 DNA is TGTGCCAGCAGCCGCGGGGGGGCCGGAGGAGAGACCCAGTACTTC.